The rows below give T cell receptor beta chains drawn from one sample of a study of shared clonotypes between healthy human individuals. Only in-frame clones appear in the TCRdb table, and some are missing; sequencing was by immunoSEQ multiplex PCR. The sample lists millions of clones, 90% to 95% occurring once. The sequenced sample consisted of naive CD8+ T cells from PBMCs. The receptors derive from a man between 18 and 29 years old in good health. Some clones in this sample may be carry-over from other donors' samples. Each CDR3 is given with its conserved first and last residue. D genes are given only for firm matches. The size field is filled for only some rows; it gives once, few, many or a size class.

TRBJ1-2 | NA | NA | 12 | TRBV7-7 | TGTGCCAGCAGCTTAAGGTTTTTGTGGGATGCCTTC | CASSLRFLWDAF
TRBJ2-3 | TRBD2 | NA | 17 | TRBV27 | TGTGCCAGCAGTTTATCTAGCGGGAGCTTTGGGACAGATACGCAGTATTTT | CASSLSSGSFGTDTQYF
TRBJ2-3 | NA | NA | 15 | TRBV7-2 | TGTGCCAGCAGCTTCGCGGGTTTTTCCACAGATACGCAGTATTTT | CASSFAGFSTDTQYF
TRBJ2-7 | TRBD2 | NA | 15 | TRBV7-9 | TGTGCCAGCAGCTCCTCTAGCGGGAGGGTGGTCGAGCAGTACTTC | CASSSSSGRVVEQYF
TRBJ1-1 | TRBD1 | NA | 12 | TRBV2 | TGTGCCAGCGCGACAGGGGGTACTGAAGCTTTCTTT | CASATGGTEAFF
TRBJ2-7 | TRBD2 | NA | 16 | TRBV10-3 | TGTGCCATCAGCGGGGTAGCGGGAGGCCGAACCTACGAGCAGTACTTC | CAISGVAGGRTYEQYF
TRBJ2-3 | NA | NA | 16 | TRBV27 | TGTGCCAGCAGCCCATGGCTAGTTAATAGCCCAGATACGCAGTATTTT | CASSPWLVNSPDTQYF
TRBJ1-2 | NA | NA | 16 | TRBV14 | TGTGCCAGCAGCCAGGCAACCCGGGACAACGGATATGGCTACACCTTC | CASSQATRDNGYGYTF
TRBJ2-7 | TRBD2 | NA | 18 | TRBV7-9 | TGTGCCAGCAGCCGACTAGATCTCACTAGCGGGAGCCCCTACGAGCAGTACTTC | CASSRLDLTSGSPYEQYF
TRBJ1-1 | NA | NA | 12 | TRBV7-9 | TGTGCCAGCAGTTCTAGACAGGTTGAAGCTTTCTTT | CASSSRQVEAFF
TRBJ1-5 | NA | NA | 15 | TRBV7-8 | TGTGCCAGCAGCCCTGGCTACAGGGAGAGGCAGCCCCAGCATTTT | CASSPGYRERQPQHF
TRBJ2-5 | TRBD2 | once | 16 | TRBV28 | TGTGCCAGCACCCTAAGGGAGCGGGAGGGACAAGAGACCCAGTACTTC | CASTLREREGQETQYF
TRBJ1-5 | NA | NA | 15 | TRBV9 | TGTGCCAGCAGCGTAGGTGGCCTTAGCAATCAGCCCCAGCATTTT | CASSVGGLSNQPQHF
TRBJ1-2 | TRBD1 | NA | 16 | TRBV7-9 | TGTGCCAGCAGCTCCCCTTCGACAGGGGCTCTATATGGCTACACCTTC | CASSSPSTGALYGYTF
TRBJ1-1 | NA | NA | 11 | TRBV28 | TGTGCCAGCAGTTTTAGACAGGAAGCTTTCTTT | CASSFRQEAFF
TRBJ2-1 | NA | NA | 13 | TRBV14 | TGTGCCAGCAGCCAAGAAAGGGGCGGTGAGCAGTTCTTC | CASSQERGGEQFF
TRBJ2-7 | TRBD1 | NA | 12 | TRBV29-1 | TGCAGCGGTCGGGACAGCCCCTACGAGCAGTACTTC | CSGRDSPYEQYF
TRBJ2-7 | NA | NA | 18 | TRBV2 | TGTGCCAGCAGTCTCCTGGGACTACCAAAGGGGGGGCGGGACGAGCAGTACTTC | CASSLLGLPKGGRDEQYF
TRBJ1-1 | NA | NA | 15 | TRBV2 | TGTGCCACCACACTGCAGCGAACCTGGGACACTGAAGCTTTCTTT | CATTLQRTWDTEAFF
TRBJ2-3 | TRBD2 | NA | 15 | TRBV9 | TGTGCCAGCAGCGAGTACCGGGAGGTCACAGATACGCAGTATTTT | CASSEYREVTDTQYF
TRBJ2-7 | TRBD1 | NA | 17 | TRBV25-1 | TGTGCCAGCAGTGACTTGAGGAAAGACAGGGGGACCTACGAGCAGTACTTC | CASSDLRKDRGTYEQYF
TRBJ2-7 | TRBD1 | NA | 14 | TRBV27 | TGTGCCAGCAGTTTATCATACAGGGGATACGAGCAGTACTTC | CASSLSYRGYEQYF
TRBJ2-7 | NA | NA | 11 | TRBV5-1 | TGCGCCAGCAGCTTGGACCACGAGCAGTACTTC | CASSLDHEQYF
TRBJ2-7 | TRBD1 | NA | 15 | TRBV23-1 | TGCGCCAGCAGTCACCGACAGGGGAGGTCCTACGAGCAGTACTTC | CASSHRQGRSYEQYF
TRBJ2-7 | NA | once | 15 | TRBV4-1 | TGCGCCAGCAGCCGTCTCAATACTGGGTCCTACGAGCAGTACTTC | CASSRLNTGSYEQYF
TRBJ2-7 | NA | NA | 14 | TRBV27 | TGTGCCAGCAGTTTATCGGACACACACTACGAGCAGTACTTC | CASSLSDTHYEQYF
TRBJ1-1 | TRBD1 | few | 16 | TRBV25-1 | TGTGCCAGCAGTGAATCCCGGACAGGCTTGAACACTGAAGCTTTCTTT | CASSESRTGLNTEAFF
TRBJ2-2 | NA | NA | 14 | TRBV9 | TGTGCCAGCAGCGTAGGAGGCCAAACTGGGGAGCTGTTTTTT | CASSVGGQTGELFF
TRBJ2-4 | NA | NA | 17 | TRBV2 | TGTGCCAGCAGACCCTGGACGATACAGGGAATGAAAGACATTCAGTACTTC | CASRPWTIQGMKDIQYF
TRBJ1-4 | TRBD1 | once | 14 | TRBV7-9 | TGTGCCAGCAGCACCCGGGACAGACACGAAAAACTGTTTTTT | CASSTRDRHEKLFF
TRBJ2-1 | NA | once | 16 | TRBV7-3 | TGTGCCAGCAGCGCGGGGACTGGGCGGGTCTACAATGAGCAGTTCTTC | CASSAGTGRVYNEQFF
TRBJ2-7 | NA | NA | 12 | TRBV7-9 | TGTGCCAGCAGCTTAGCTGGGGGCGAGCAGTACTTC | CASSLAGGEQYF
TRBJ2-1 | TRBD2 | NA | 15 | TRBV5-4 | TGTGCCAGCAGCCCCGGACTAGCGGGGTACAATGAGCAGTTCTTC | CASSPGLAGYNEQFF
TRBJ2-2 | NA | NA | 16 | TRBV7-3 | TGTGCCAGCAGCCCGGTAGGCGGAACGGGCGCCGGGGAGCTGTTTTTT | CASSPVGGTGAGELFF
TRBJ1-2 | TRBD1 | NA | 15 | TRBV4-1 | TGCGCCAGCAGCCAAGCAGGGACAGTCGACTATGGCTACACCTTC | CASSQAGTVDYGYTF
TRBJ2-4 | NA | NA | 17 | TRBV4-1 | TGCGCCAGCAGCCCATCGAGGACAGTTGAGGGGGATAACATTCAGTACTTC | CASSPSRTVEGDNIQYF
TRBJ2-2 | NA | few | 14 | TRBV9 | TGTGCCAGCAGCCATAAAGGGCATCCCGGGGAGCTGTTTTTT | CASSHKGHPGELFF
TRBJ2-6 | NA | NA | 16 | TRBV27 | TGTGCCAGCAGTTTATCGATGGGGAGCGGGGCCAACGTCCTGACTTTC | CASSLSMGSGANVLTF
TRBJ2-1 | NA | NA | 15 | TRBV14 | TGTGCCAGCAGCCAAGGTTCGAGACCGGCCAATGAGCAGTTCTTC | CASSQGSRPANEQFF
TRBJ1-5 | TRBD1 | NA | 16 | TRBV28 | TGTGCCAGCAGTTCCCGGACAGGATATAGCAATCAGCCCCAGCATTTT | CASSSRTGYSNQPQHF
TRBJ2-2 | NA | NA | 14 | TRBV7-9 | TGTGCCAGCAGCTTAGTTGGAGACACCGGGGAGCTGTTTTTT | CASSLVGDTGELFF
TRBJ2-7 | NA | NA | 16 | TRBV9 | TGTGCCAGCAGCCCCCGGCTTGAGGGATCACCCTACGAGCAGTACTTC | CASSPRLEGSPYEQYF